This passage covers 8 T cell receptor beta chains from one sample sequenced in a study of T cell responses to AZD1222 COVID-19 vaccine. The assay was immunoSEQ multiplex PCR, and TCRdb's table has in-frame clones only and misses some. Of about 140,000 clones detected, roughly 92% appear once; the ten largest clones hold approximately 4.8%. The sample in question was peripheral blood, obtained on day 0 of AZD1222 vaccination. Receptor source: an adult in good health.

This chain joins TRBV6-5 and TRBJ2-1; TRBD2 matches at 9 bases. V was pared by 2 bases and J by 11 bases, with 13 bases of the junction left unmatched. CDR1 is MNHEY and CDR2 is SVGAGI in the germline V gene. The CDR3 spans 16 residues. The CDR3 loop is CASSYPRREGMWKQFF. For the CDR3, the DNA is TGTGCCAGCAGTTACCCCAGGCGGGAGGGTATGTGGAAGCAGTTCTTC.

The chain employs TRBV28 and TRBJ1-3; 10 bases are a match to TRBD1. The V segment lost 4 bases and the J segment 4 bases; nucleotides outside the gene matches: 10. This CDR3 contains 17 residues. Germline V gives CDR1 MDHEN, CDR2 SYDVKM. The DNA of the CDR3 is TGTGCCAGCAGTTCCCCTTATGACAGGGGGCCCGGAAACACCATATATTTT. It encodes CASSSPYDRGPGNTIYF.

CDR3 bases: TGTGCCAGCAGCCGAGGGAAGGGCGAGTATAGCAATCAGCCCCAGCATTTT. Translated, it gives CASSRGKGEYSNQPQHF. J is TRBJ1-5 and V is TRBV7-8, with D hard to call. CDR1 and CDR2 from the germline V gene are SGHVS and FQNEAQ. The CDR3 loop spans 17 amino acids. The V end was cut by 5 bases, the J end by 0 bases, with 17 bases between.

Points on this clone: A junction boundary mismatches the germline segment, possibly from a read error. The V call is TRBV25-1, the J call TRBJ1-2; D is ambiguous. The CDR3 extends over 14 amino acids. Germline V gives CDR1 MGHDK, CDR2 SYGVNS. The CDR3, as DNA: TGTGCCAGCACTGAAGATCGGTATCCCTATGGCTACACCTTC. Residues: CASTEDRYPYGYTF.

V and J are TRBV19 and TRBJ1-1; 12 bases agree with TRBD1. The trim removed 4 bases at V and 8 bases at J, leaving 5 bases unmatched. CDR3 length: 14 residues. The V gene's germline CDR1 is LNHDA and CDR2 SQIVND (reference sequence). In nucleotides, the CDR3 is TGTGCCAGTAGTACCCCGGGACAGGGGGCCGAAGCTTTCTTT. It codes for CASSTPGQGAEAFF.

This chain connects TRBV6-5 to TRBJ1-4, with D possibly being TRBD1 (5 bases). The CDR3 loop spans 15 amino acids. The germline CDR1 and CDR2 sequences are MNHEY and SVGAGI. Trimming took 4 bases from V and 2 from J, leaving 11 bases between them. The CDR3 reads CASSSTGGTNEKLFF. The CDR3 bases are TGTGCCAGCAGTTCGACGGGGGGGACTAATGAAAAACTGTTTTTT.

V gene TRBV11-2 combines with J gene TRBJ2-2, with D tentatively TRBD2 (6 bases). Germline V CDR1 and CDR2: SGHAT, FQNNGV. The V end was cut by 5 bases, the J end by 7 bases, with 8 bases between. This CDR3 region has 12 residues. The CDR3 loop is CASSPGGGELFF. Here the CDR3 DNA reads TGTGCCAGCAGCCCCGGGGGCGGGGAGCTGTTTTTT.

The chain has TRBV2 and TRBJ1-1, with D perhaps matching TRBD1 (5 bases). Germline loops: CDR1 SNHLY, CDR2 FYNNEI. CDR3 length: 13 residues. Deletions cut 5 bases from V and 7 bases from J, with 14 bases between. The CDR3 region is CASSLDSKNEAFF. The CDR3 bases are TGTGCCAGCAGTCTAGACAGTAAAAATGAAGCTTTCTTT.